This T cell receptor (beta chain) stems from a study of blood T cell repertoires in COVID-19 (dated by TCRdb to 2019 to 2021). Looking at the study overall: Samples covering the acute and convalescent phases of COVID-19 were provided by collaborators in the United States, Italy and Spain. The prospective study material was composed of cDNA or gDNA derived from T cells, B-cell-depleted T cells, or PBMCs. Subjects who had been exposed to COVID-19, were actively infected with it, or had recovered from it provided the deeply sampled blood TCRbeta repertoires that made up the dataset. A freely available public database, intended as a resource for researchers studying the immune response to SARS-CoV-2, is where the repertoires were released. The samples were drawn from two sources: the first 160 participants of the ongoing ImmuneRACE study, and 1,254 subjects contributed by 6 global collaborators. Nearly every sample came with metadata listing a de-identified subject ID, COVID-19 status, age in years and sex. HLA class I and class II types, where available, came from metadata supplied by the sample provider rather than from assay-based typing.

TCRbeta CDR3 regions were amplified from genomic DNA by means of the immunoSEQ Assay, a bias-controlled multiplex PCR. In the paper's pipeline: The number of nucleated cells in each sample was estimated from the amplification of reference gene primers within the assay. To quantify the absolute abundance of each unique TCRbeta CDR3 rearrangement, sequence reads were collapsed and filtered. Productive Simpson clonality was computed per sample as the square root of Simpson's diversity index over productive rearrangements. TCRdb holds this immuneACCESS table with in-frame rearrangements only. Some clones are missing; in checked studies, unresolved V genes explain under half, and the rest has no known cause. That table is the source of V, J and clone size, and D and trimming were worked out from the DNA. Present in this sample are about 310,000 clones, 80% to 90% of which were seen just once. The biggest ten clones account for under 2.5% of the sample.

From a lookup of the germline V gene (reference sequence), CDR1 and CDR2 are MNHEY and SMNVEV. The junction carries 21 bases between V and J, which are trimmed by 3 bases and 6 bases respectively. Spanning cysteine to phenylalanine, the CDR3 consists of 17 amino acids. The only DNA kept is the CDR3, 51 bases in frame from the first base. Participants in the prospective study were enrolled through a virtual design, were aged about 18 to 89 years, and lived in about 25 United States geographic areas. To assign participants to cohorts, the prospective study relied on clinical history that participants themselves reported in a screening survey and a study questionnaire. Recovered participants in ImmuneRACE Cohort 3 were defined by two consecutive negative NP/OP PCR tests, clearance by a healthcare professional, or resolution of symptoms. In the prospective study, mobile phlebotomists collected whole blood, serum and a nasopharyngeal or oropharyngeal swab from each participant. Prospective study participants could optionally give additional blood draws and questionnaires over an approximately two-month period. Before DNA extraction, blood samples from the prospective study were shipped at room temperature or frozen.

General study outcomes and caveats: How much clinical and demographic metadata was included differed by source and by participant, and the metadata was provided uncurated.

A note on this clone: Its antigen is unknown. No much larger clone is present one base from it, and per-base qualities are unavailable.

This sequence was found in a man aged 25 to 40 who had recovered from COVID-19. The chain is encoded by TRBV27 joined to TRBJ2-1; possibly the D gene is TRBD2, per 6 matching bases. The sequenced sample was PBMCs or T cells enriched from blood (not recorded which). The CDR3 reads CASSFLAGMSESNEQFF. The DNA is TGTGCCAGCAGTTTTCTTGCGGGAATGAGCGAGAGCAATGAGCAGTTCTTC.